These 32 T cell receptor beta chains share one sample of origin, sequenced in a study of blood T cell repertoires in COVID-19. The data were produced by immunoSEQ multiplex PCR, yet TCRdb's version contains in-frame clones alone and is incomplete. The table has roughly 270,000 clones, approximately 85% seen once. The sequenced material came from peripheral blood. The receptors derive from a man aged 18-30 years with active or convalescent COVID-19.

The chain couples TRBV14 to TRBJ2-1; 10 bases agree with TRBD2. V shed 0 bases, J shed 0 bases, and the junction held 2 bases outside the gene matches. The CDR3 contains 17 residues. From germline, CDR1 is SGHDN and CDR2 FVKESK. The DNA for the CDR3 is TGTGCCAGCAGCCAAGATCTAGCGGGGGTCTCCTACAATGAGCAGTTCTTC. Translating gives CASSQDLAGVSYNEQFF. Combining the CDR3 with reference TRBV14 and TRBJ2-1 gives the whole variable domain EAGVTQFPSHSVIEKGQTVTLRCDPISGHDNLYWYRRVMGKEIKFLLHFVKESKQDESGMPNNRFLAERTGGTYSTLKVQPAELEDSGVYFCASSQDLAGVSYNEQFFGPGTRLTVL.

This sequence joins TRBV7-2 and TRBJ1-2; 7 bases agree with TRBD1. The CDR3 sequence is 14 residues long. Germline V lookup: CDR1 SGHTA, CDR2 FQGNSA. The V segment lost 3 bases and the J segment 2 bases; nucleotides outside the gene matches: 3. The chain's CDR3 is CASSFDRVNYGYTF. Written as DNA, the CDR3 is TGTGCCAGCAGCTTCGACAGGGTAAACTATGGCTACACCTTC. The variable domain in full, with the rest retrieved from reference TRBV7-2 and TRBJ1-2, is GAGVSQSPSNKVTEKGKDVELRCDPISGHTALYWYRQSLGQGLEFLIYFQGNSAPDKSGLPSDRFSAERTGGSVSTLTIQRTQQEDSAVYLCASSFDRVNYGYTFGSGTRLTVV.

The chain recombines TRBV18 with TRBJ1-1; 8 bases map to TRBD1. CDR3 length: 15 amino acids. The trim removed 6 bases at V and 1 base at J, leaving 7 bases unmatched. CDR1 is KGHSH and CDR2 is LQKENI in the germline V gene. CDR3 residues: CASSRQGLSNTEAFF. In DNA form, the CDR3 reads TGTGCCAGCTCGCGACAGGGGTTATCGAACACTGAAGCTTTCTTT.

There are a few counts of this clone. This chain connects TRBV5-1 to TRBJ1-1; D gene unclear. The CDR3 spans 14 residues. The germline V and J ends were trimmed by 0 bases and 2 bases, with 8 bases remaining between them. CDR1 and CDR2 (germline): SGHRS, YFSETQ. The CDR3 here is CASSLGSINTEAFF. The CDR3 DNA sequence: TGCGCCAGCAGCTTGGGATCTATTAACACTGAAGCTTTCTTT.

The chain combines TRBV4-1 with TRBJ1-4, with TRBD1 as a possible D gene (6 bases). Germline V gives CDR1 MGHRA, CDR2 YSYEKL. The CDR3 is 16 amino acids. The V end lost 1 base, the J end lost 6 bases, and 15 bases lay between the germline ends. The CDR3: CASSQVVNREYEKLFF. The CDR3 DNA reads as TGCGCCAGCAGCCAAGTAGTTAACAGGGAATATGAAAAACTGTTTTTT.

The genes are TRBV5-6 and TRBJ2-3; no definite D call. This CDR3 comprises 13 residues. The V gene lost 0 bases and the J gene lost 4 bases, with 6 bases spanning the gap. Germline CDR1 reads SGHDT; CDR2 reads YYEEEE. The CDR3 coding sequence is TGTGCCAGCAGCTTGGGGAGCGCAGATACGCAGTATTTT. Protein sequence: CASSLGSADTQYF.

A single count supports this clone. The V call is TRBV4-3, the J call TRBJ1-3; possible D gene TRBD1, 6 bases. The CDR3 contains 16 residues. Deletions cut 3 bases from V and 4 bases from J, with 16 bases between. Germline V lookup: CDR1 LGHNA, CDR2 YSLEER. The CDR3 region has the DNA TGCGCCAGCAGCCACTCCGGGACAACGAGCGGAAACACCATATATTTT. It encodes CASSHSGTTSGNTIYF.

Only one count was recorded for this clone. CDR3 sequence (DNA): TGTGCCAGCAGCTCGAAAGGGGCAGCAGGCTACACCTTC. Protein: CASSSKGAAGYTF. The V and J genes are TRBV7-9 and TRBJ1-2, with a possible D match to TRBD1 (5 bases). V gave up 4 bases and J gave up 8 bases, with 14 bases separating them. Per germline, CDR1 SEHNR and CDR2 FQNEAQ (reference sequence). The CDR3 loop spans 13 amino acids.

This clone showed up just a few times. The CDR3 sequence is CASSRRGNTEAFF. The DNA for the CDR3 is TGTGCCAGTAGTCGCCGGGGGAACACTGAAGCTTTCTTT. J is TRBJ1-1 and V is TRBV19, with no clear D. In germline, CDR1 is LNHDA, CDR2 SQIVND (reference sequence). V lost 5 bases, J lost 1 base, and 8 bases lay in between. This CDR3 comprises 13 residues. Full variable domain (outside the CDR3, taken from reference TRBV19 and TRBJ1-1): DGGITQSPKYLFRKEGQNVTLSCEQNLNHDAMYWYRQDPGQGLRLIYYSQIVNDFQKGDIAEGYSVSREKKESFPLTVTSAQKNPTAFYLCASSRRGNTEAFFGQGTRLTVV.

This chain links TRBV12-5 with TRBJ2-3; TRBD2 agrees at 9 bases. CDR1 is LGHNT, CDR2 FRNRAP, per germline. Unmatched junction bases numbered 13, after V lost 9 bases and J lost 3 bases. There are 16 residues in the CDR3. The CDR3 region has the DNA TGTGCTAGAGCACAGGGACTAGCAAATAGAACAGATACGCAGTATTTT. Amino acids: CARAQGLANRTDTQYF.

The DNA of the CDR3 is TGTGCCAGCAGCTTGTTGACAGGTCCGGACTCTGGGGCCAACGTCCTGACTTTC. This codes for CASSLLTGPDSGANVLTF. This chain joins TRBV5-5 and TRBJ2-6, with D possibly matching TRBD1 (6 bases). With 1 base removed from V and 0 bases from J, the gap between germline ends came to 14 bases. The CDR3 extends over 18 amino acids. CDR1 is SGHKS and CDR2 is YYEKEE in the germline V gene (reference sequence).

J is TRBJ2-7 and V is TRBV6-5; D not certain. V lost 6 bases and J 0 bases, leaving 3 bases between the germline ends. The CDR3 has 11 residues. CDR1 and CDR2 (germline): MNHEY, SVGAGI. CDR3 sequence reads: CASRASYEQYF. DNA of the CDR3: TGTGCCAGCAGGGCCTCCTACGAGCAGTACTTC.

The chain carries TRBV18 and TRBJ1-4; perhaps TRBD1 as D (5 bases). Germline V CDR1 and CDR2: KGHSH, LQKENI. The V gene lost 1 base and the J gene lost 1 base, with 10 bases spanning the gap. The CDR3 runs 16 residues. The CDR3 reads CASSPLTGGTNEKLFF. The CDR3 DNA reads TGTGCCAGCTCACCACTCACCGGGGGAACTAATGAAAAACTGTTTTTT.

The genes are TRBV7-2 and TRBJ1-1, with unresolved D. The V gene's germline CDR1 is SGHTA and CDR2 FQGNSA. Trimming stripped 6 bases from V and 1 base from J, with 9 bases between. The CDR3 runs to 13 residues. The CDR3 spells CASRFLANTEAFF. CDR3 nucleotides: TGTGCCAGCAGATTTCTGGCGAACACTGAAGCTTTCTTT. The variable domain in full, with the rest retrieved from reference TRBV7-2 and TRBJ1-1, is GAGVSQSPSNKVTEKGKDVELRCDPISGHTALYWYRQSLGQGLEFLIYFQGNSAPDKSGLPSDRFSAERTGGSVSTLTIQRTQQEDSAVYLCASRFLANTEAFFGQGTRLTVV.

This rearrangement joins TRBV11-2 to TRBJ2-5, with 12 positions matching TRBD1. CDR1 is SGHAT, CDR2 FQNNGV, per germline. This CDR3 spans 17 amino acids. V was pared by 4 bases and J by 4 bases, with 10 bases of the junction left unmatched. CDR3 sequence (DNA): TGTGCCAGCAGCTCCGTAACTGGGACAGGGGGCCTAGAGACCCAGTACTTC. Amino acid sequence: CASSSVTGTGGLETQYF.

J is TRBJ2-7 and V is TRBV5-4, with D uncertain. Germline CDR1 reads SGHNT; CDR2 reads YYREEE (reference sequence). The CDR3 runs to 13 residues. V lost 1 base and J lost 2, with 7 bases in between. The CDR3 here is CASSLSRAYEQYF. The CDR3 nucleotides are TGTGCCAGCAGCTTGAGTAGAGCCTACGAGCAGTACTTC. Variable domain in full (rest from reference TRBV5-4 and TRBJ2-7): ETGVTQSPTHLIKTRGQQVTLRCSSQSGHNTVSWYQQALGQGPQFIFQYYREEENGRGNFPPRFSGLQFPNYSSELNVNALELDDSALYLCASSLSRAYEQYFGPGTRLTVT.

The DNA for the CDR3 is TGTGCCAGTAGTACCCTGGCGGGATGGAACACCGGGGAGCTGTTTTTT. It yields the protein CASSTLAGWNTGELFF. V and J are TRBV19 and TRBJ2-2; possibly TRBD2 for D (6 bases). V was cut by 4 bases and J by 1 base, with 13 bases left in between. The CDR3 has 16 residues. Germline loops: CDR1 LNHDA, CDR2 SQIVND (reference sequence). The entire variable domain, with the rest obtained from reference TRBV19 and TRBJ2-2, is as follows: DGGITQSPKYLFRKEGQNVTLSCEQNLNHDAMYWYRQDPGQGLRLIYYSQIVNDFQKGDIAEGYSVSREKKESFPLTVTSAQKNPTAFYLCASSTLAGWNTGELFFGEGSRLTVL.

The chain couples TRBV5-6 to TRBJ1-6; 7 bases are shared with TRBD1. The V segment lost 4 bases and the J segment 10 bases; nucleotides outside the gene matches: 5. The CDR3 contains 13 residues. Germline CDR1 is SGHDT and CDR2 is YYEEEE. CDR3 protein: CASSLGTDSPLHF. The CDR3 DNA is TGTGCCAGCAGCCTCGGGACAGACTCACCCCTCCACTTT.

This sequence joins TRBV12-3 or TRBV12-4 and TRBJ2-7, with a weak D call TRBD1 (6 bases). CDR3 length: 13 residues. V was trimmed by 8 bases and J by 0 bases, leaving 11 bases between them. The CDR3 sequence: CASRRDNSYEQYF. CDR3 DNA: TGTGCCAGCCGAAGGGACAACTCCTACGAGCAGTACTTC.

Comment on this clone: A much larger clone differs from this one at a single base, so this may be a read error. The V call is TRBV2, the J call TRBJ2-1; 7 bases are a match to TRBD2. The CDR3 runs to 14 residues. The germline V gene encodes CDR1 SNHLY and CDR2 FYNNEI. J lost 3 bases, V lost 2 bases, and 1 base had no gene match. The CDR3 reads CASSESGDYNEQFF. CDR3 coding DNA: TGTGCCAGCAGTGAAAGCGGGGACTACAATGAGCAGTTCTTC.

The genes are TRBV5-4 and TRBJ2-1, with a weak D call TRBD1 (6 bases). Looked up from germline, CDR1 is SGHNT and CDR2 is YYREEE (reference sequence). This CDR3 spans 16 amino acids. V lost 0 bases and J lost 1, with 11 bases in between. The CDR3 sequence: CASSLGGGLSYNEQFF. The DNA for the CDR3 is TGTGCCAGCAGCTTGGGTGGGGGCTTGTCCTACAATGAGCAGTTCTTC.

This clone has more than one count but fewer than ten. The chain carries TRBV5-1 and TRBJ1-5; no reliable D call. Germline assignment: CDR1 SGHRS and CDR2 YFSETQ. This CDR3 has 17 amino acids. Deletions cut 4 bases from V and 1 base from J, with 18 bases between. The CDR3, as DNA: TGCGCCAGCAGCCCGGAGGCGGGAGGATCGAGCAATCAGCCCCAGCATTTT. Translated, it gives CASSPEAGGSSNQPQHF.

For this clone: Possible read error: a much larger clone is one base away. Written as DNA, the CDR3 is TGTGCCAGCAGCCCCGGGTACTACGAGCAGTACTTC. As protein: CASSPGYYEQYF. The genes are TRBV6-1 and TRBJ2-7; D uncertain. Trimming removed 6 bases at V and 3 bases at J, with 9 bases between. CDR3 length equals 12 residues. Germline CDR1 reads MNHNS; CDR2 reads SASEGT.

V is TRBV7-6 and J is TRBJ1-6, with TRBD1 matching 7 bases. Germline-derived CDR1 and CDR2 are SGHVS and FNYEAQ. CDR3 length: 16 amino acids. J was trimmed by 6 bases and V by 6 bases; bases with no gene match: 11. As DNA, the CDR3 is TGTGCCAGCAGTTCGCGACGACAGGGAGGTAATTCACCCCTCCACTTT. Translated: CASSSRRQGGNSPLHF.

This clone was observed once. The chain carries TRBV21-1 and TRBJ2-4; the DNA was not used to check the table's D call, TRBD2. TRBV21-1 is a recognized pseudogene. CDR3 size: 19 residues. Written as DNA, the CDR3 is TGTGCCAGCAGCAAAGTTGGCTCCGTTCCCGCCCCCATCGGGAACATTCAGTACTTC. Translating it yields CASSKVGSVPAPIGNIQYF.

This clone came up a few times. Sequence at one end of the junction differs from germline and may be a read error. This chain links TRBV7-9 with TRBJ1-4; TRBD1 matches at 7 bases. Looked up from germline, CDR1 is SEHNR and CDR2 is FQNEAQ (reference sequence). The CDR3 extends over 11 amino acids. CDR3 in amino acids: CASSRQGRSYF. CDR3 DNA: TGTGCCAGCAGCCGACAGGGCAGGTCCTATTTT. Full variable domain (outside the CDR3, taken from reference TRBV7-9 and TRBJ1-4): DTGVSQNPRHKITKRGQNVTFRCDPISEHNRLYWYRQTLGQGPEFLTYFQNEAQLEKSRLLSDRFSAERPKGSFSTLEIQRTEQGDSAMYLCASSRQGRSYFGSGTQLSVL.

J is TRBJ2-1 and V is TRBV7-6; 7 nucleotides agree with TRBD2. CDR1 is SGHVS, CDR2 FNYEAQ, per germline. This CDR3 is 16 amino acids long. The V and J ends lost 3 bases and 5 bases, in that order; junction bases with no gene match: 10. The CDR3 region is CASSFSGLAADNEQFF. CDR3 nucleotides: TGTGCCAGCAGCTTTTCGGGCCTAGCGGCTGACAATGAGCAGTTCTTC.

This chain connects TRBV6-5 to TRBJ1-6; the match to TRBD1 covers 7 bases. The CDR3 covers 15 residues. Germline V gives CDR1 MNHEY, CDR2 SVGAGI. The ends lost 7 bases at V and 8 bases at J; junction bases unmatched: 11. As DNA, the CDR3 is TGTGCCAGCATCCATCGACAGGGCCCAGATTCACCCCTCCACTTT. This codes for CASIHRQGPDSPLHF.

This clone came up once. The rearrangement links TRBV2 to TRBJ1-1; no clear D gene. Germline V gene lookup returns CDR1 SNHLY and CDR2 FYNNEI. This CDR3 is 11 amino acids long. The V gene lost 3 bases and the J gene lost 8 bases, with 7 bases spanning the gap. CDR3 sequence reads: CASSDAWEAFF. For the CDR3, the DNA is TGTGCCAGCAGTGATGCGTGGGAAGCTTTCTTT.

The V and J genes are TRBV9 and TRBJ2-3; 7 nucleotides match TRBD1. The V gene's germline CDR1 is SGDLS and CDR2 YYNGEE. This CDR3 has 15 residues. J was trimmed by 0 bases and V by 0 bases; bases with no gene match: 1. The CDR3 sequence: CASSVGDRSTDTQYF. Written as DNA, the CDR3 is TGTGCCAGCAGCGTAGGGGACAGAAGCACAGATACGCAGTATTTT.

V gene TRBV2 combines with J gene TRBJ2-5; 8 bases are a match to TRBD1. CDR1 is SNHLY, CDR2 FYNNEI, per germline. This CDR3 has 15 residues. V lost 8 bases to trimming and J lost 5 bases; unmatched junction nucleotides: 13. The chain's CDR3 is CASVFLDRVSETQYF. Here the CDR3 DNA reads TGTGCCAGCGTTTTTCTGGACAGGGTTTCGGAGACCCAGTACTTC.

This chain uses TRBV5-4 with TRBJ2-5, with D uncertain. Germline CDR1 SGHNT, CDR2 YYREEE (reference sequence). The CDR3 consists of 14 residues. V lost 0 bases to trimming and J lost 0 bases, with 6 bases between them. The CDR3 protein is CASSLDMNQETQYF. CDR3 DNA: TGTGCCAGCAGCTTGGACATGAACCAAGAGACCCAGTACTTC.